The source of this T cell receptor (beta chain) is a study of blood T cell repertoires in COVID-19. Study-wide context: Acute and convalescent COVID-19 samples came from the United States, Italy and Spain. From T cells, B-cell-depleted T cells, or PBMCs came the material, which was cDNA or gDNA.

V trimming: 3 bases; J trimming: 8 bases; junction bases outside the gene matches: 9. CDR1 is SGHTA and CDR2 is FQGNSA in the germline V gene. There are 15 residues in the CDR3. In the study's own analysis: Researchers report that nucleated cell counts were estimated from reference gene primer amplification. Generated by immunoSEQ multiplex PCR, the TCRdb table keeps only in-frame clones and is missing some. V, J and clone size are taken as reported in that table, and D and trimming were inferred from the DNA itself. The table records 200,000 to 300,000 clones, more than 65% of them present only once.

This TCR came from a man aged 35 to 55 who had recovered from COVID-19. The chain combines TRBV7-2 with TRBJ1-2; 10 bases are a match to TRBD1. The sequenced sample was peripheral blood. Written as DNA, the CDR3 is TGTGCCAGCAGCTTCATACGTGGGACAGGGGACGGCTACACCTTC. Protein product: CASSFIRGTGDGYTF.